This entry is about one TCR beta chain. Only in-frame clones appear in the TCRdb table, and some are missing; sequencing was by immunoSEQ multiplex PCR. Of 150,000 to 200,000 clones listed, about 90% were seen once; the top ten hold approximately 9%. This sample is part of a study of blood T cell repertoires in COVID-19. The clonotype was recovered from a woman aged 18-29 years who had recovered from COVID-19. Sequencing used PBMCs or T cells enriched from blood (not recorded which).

The CDR3 bases are TGTGCCAGCAGCTTAGAGCGATACAGGTCAGGATCCTATAATTCACCCCTCCACTTT. It is translated as CASSLERYRSGSYNSPLHF. This chain joins TRBV11-3 and TRBJ1-6; possibly TRBD1 for D (5 bases). Germline V gene data show CDR1 as SGHNT and CDR2 as YENEEA. This CDR3 contains 19 residues. Trimming took off 0 bases at V and 1 base at J, with 16 bases between the two ends.